This T cell receptor (beta chain) was found in a study of beta chain features in type 1 diabetes. Overall study results and limits: Researchers report that Type 1 diabetes patients had moderately but significantly shorter TCRB CDR3s across all four CD4+ subsets. Type 1 diabetes patients showed fewer insertions and more deletions at VDJ junctions.

The table lists this clone with a few counts. Its antigen is not identified. What was sequenced were expressed TCRB transcripts, since all of the isolated RNA had been reverse transcribed. Clones were sequenced by immunoSEQ multiplex PCR, and TCRdb holds only the in-frame ones, with some missing. The table shows about 53,000 clones, with 40% to 60% occurring only once. The TCR comes from a woman aged 40 to 55 with type 1 diabetes. Sequencing used Tregs from blood.

CDR3 amino acids: CAISAVTVTNTEAFF. CDR3 coding DNA: TGTGCCATCAGTGCGGTGACAGTGACGAACACTGAAGCTTTCTTT. V and J are TRBV10-3 and TRBJ1-1; TRBD1 might be the D (5 bases). V was cut by 4 bases and J by 1 base, with 13 bases left in between. There are 15 residues in the CDR3. Looked up from germline, CDR1 is ENHRY and CDR2 is SYGVKD.